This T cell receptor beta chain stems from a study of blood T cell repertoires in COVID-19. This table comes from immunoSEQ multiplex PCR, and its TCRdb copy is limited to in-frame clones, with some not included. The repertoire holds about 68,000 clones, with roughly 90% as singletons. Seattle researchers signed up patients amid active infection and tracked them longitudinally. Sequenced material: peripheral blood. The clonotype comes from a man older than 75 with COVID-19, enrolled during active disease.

This CDR3 is CASSTETGGPAFF. The CDR3 DNA follows: TGTGCCAGCAGTACGGAGACAGGGGGCCCAGCTTTCTTT. J is TRBJ1-1 and V is TRBV12-3 or TRBV12-4, with 10 bases lining up with TRBD1. The CDR3 contains 13 residues. Trimming cost V 5 bases and J 10 bases; bases outside gene matches: 7.